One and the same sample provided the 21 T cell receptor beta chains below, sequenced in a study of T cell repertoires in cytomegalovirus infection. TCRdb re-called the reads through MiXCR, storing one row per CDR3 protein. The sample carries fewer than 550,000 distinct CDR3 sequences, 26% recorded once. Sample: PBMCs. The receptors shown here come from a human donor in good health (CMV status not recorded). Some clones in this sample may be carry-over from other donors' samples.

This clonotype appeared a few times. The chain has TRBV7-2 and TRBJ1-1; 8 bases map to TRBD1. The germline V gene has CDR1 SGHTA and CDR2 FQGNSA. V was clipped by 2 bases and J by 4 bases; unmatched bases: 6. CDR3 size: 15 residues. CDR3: CASSLQGARITEAFF. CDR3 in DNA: TGTGCCAGCAGCTTACAGGGGGCGCGGATCACTGAAGCTTTCTTT.

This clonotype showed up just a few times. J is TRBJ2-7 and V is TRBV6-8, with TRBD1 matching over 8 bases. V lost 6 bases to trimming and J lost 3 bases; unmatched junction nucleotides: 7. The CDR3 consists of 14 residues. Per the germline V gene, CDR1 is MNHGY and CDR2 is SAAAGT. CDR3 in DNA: TGTGCCAGCAGCAAATACAGGGGGGACTACGAGCAGTACTTC. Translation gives CASSKYRGDYEQYF.

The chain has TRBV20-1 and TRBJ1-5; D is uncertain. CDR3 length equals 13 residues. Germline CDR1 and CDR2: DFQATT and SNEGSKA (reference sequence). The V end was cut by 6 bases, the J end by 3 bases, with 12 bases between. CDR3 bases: TGCAGTGCCCAGAATGGGGACAATCAGCCCCAGCATTTT. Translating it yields CSAQNGDNQPQHF.

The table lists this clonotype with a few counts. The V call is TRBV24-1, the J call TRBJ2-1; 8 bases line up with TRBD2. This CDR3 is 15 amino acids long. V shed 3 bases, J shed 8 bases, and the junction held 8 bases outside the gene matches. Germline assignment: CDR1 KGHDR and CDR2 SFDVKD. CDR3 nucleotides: TGTGCCACCAGTGATACCGGGAGGGCCGGGGATGAGCAGTTCTTC. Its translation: CATSDTGRAGDEQFF.

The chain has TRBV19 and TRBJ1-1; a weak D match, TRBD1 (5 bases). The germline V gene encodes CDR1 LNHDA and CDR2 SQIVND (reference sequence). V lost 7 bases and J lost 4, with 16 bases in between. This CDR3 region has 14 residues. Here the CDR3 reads CASKLGQTPTEAFF. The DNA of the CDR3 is TGTGCCAGTAAGCTCGGACAAACCCCCACTGAAGCTTTCTTT.

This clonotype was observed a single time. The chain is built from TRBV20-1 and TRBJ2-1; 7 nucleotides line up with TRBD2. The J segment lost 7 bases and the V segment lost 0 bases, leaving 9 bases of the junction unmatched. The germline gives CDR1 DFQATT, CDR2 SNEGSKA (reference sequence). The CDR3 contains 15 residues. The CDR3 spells CSARDLREITNEQFF. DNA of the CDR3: TGCAGTGCTAGAGATCTGCGGGAGATTACGAATGAGCAGTTCTTC.

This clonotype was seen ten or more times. Here the CDR3 DNA reads TGTGCCAGCAGCTCCCTGGCGGCCGGGGGGAACACTGAAGCTTTCTTT. It yields the protein CASSSLAAGGNTEAFF. The chain carries TRBV7-2 and TRBJ1-1; D may be TRBD1 (5 bases). This CDR3 is built from 16 residues. Germline V lookup: CDR1 SGHTA, CDR2 FQGNSA. V dropped 4 bases and J dropped 1 base, with 16 bases sitting between them.

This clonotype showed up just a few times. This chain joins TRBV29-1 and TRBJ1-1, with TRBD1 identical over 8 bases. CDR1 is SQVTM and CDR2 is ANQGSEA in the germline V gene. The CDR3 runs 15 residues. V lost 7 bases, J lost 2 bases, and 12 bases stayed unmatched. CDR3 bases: TGCAGCGCGTCGGACAGGGCCCTTTTAAACACTGAAGCTTTCTTT. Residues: CSASDRALLNTEAFF.

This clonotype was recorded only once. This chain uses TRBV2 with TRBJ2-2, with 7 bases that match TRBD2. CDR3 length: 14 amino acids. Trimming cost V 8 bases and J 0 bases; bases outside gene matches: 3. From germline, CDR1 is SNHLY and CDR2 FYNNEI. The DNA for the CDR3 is TGTGCCAGCGGGGGAGGGCCGAACACCGGGGAGCTGTTTTTT. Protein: CASGGGPNTGELFF.

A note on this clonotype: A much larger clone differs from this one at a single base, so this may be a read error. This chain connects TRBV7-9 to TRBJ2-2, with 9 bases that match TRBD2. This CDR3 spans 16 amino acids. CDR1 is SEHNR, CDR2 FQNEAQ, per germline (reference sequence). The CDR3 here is CASSPRGGPNTGGLFF. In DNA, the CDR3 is TGTGCCAGCAGCCCGCGGGGGGGGCCGAACACCGGGGGGCTGTTTTTT.

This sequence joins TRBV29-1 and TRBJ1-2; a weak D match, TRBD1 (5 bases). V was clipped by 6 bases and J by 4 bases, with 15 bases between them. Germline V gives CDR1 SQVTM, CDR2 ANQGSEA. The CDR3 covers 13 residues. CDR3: CSVLKYRSYGYTF. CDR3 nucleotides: TGCAGCGTCCTCAAGTACAGGTCCTATGGCTACACCTTC.

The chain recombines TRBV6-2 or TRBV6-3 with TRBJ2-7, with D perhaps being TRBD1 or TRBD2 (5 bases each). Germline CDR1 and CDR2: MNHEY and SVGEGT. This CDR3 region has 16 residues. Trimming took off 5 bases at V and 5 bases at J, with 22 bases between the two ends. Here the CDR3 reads CASSPGEGRQRHEQYF. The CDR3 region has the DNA TGTGCCAGCAGTCCCGGCGAGGGGCGCCAGAGACACGAGCAGTACTTC.

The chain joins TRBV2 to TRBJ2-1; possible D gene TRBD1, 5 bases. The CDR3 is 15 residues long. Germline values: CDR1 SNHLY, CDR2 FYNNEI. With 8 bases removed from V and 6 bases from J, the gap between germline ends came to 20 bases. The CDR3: CASSARVRLVNEQFF. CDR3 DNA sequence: TGTGCCAGCTCTGCCAGGGTACGGTTGGTCAATGAGCAGTTCTTC.

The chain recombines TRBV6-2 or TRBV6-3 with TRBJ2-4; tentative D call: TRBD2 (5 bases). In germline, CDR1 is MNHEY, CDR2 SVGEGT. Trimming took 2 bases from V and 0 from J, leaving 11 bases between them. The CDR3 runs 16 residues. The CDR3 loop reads CASSYLGVIAKNIQYF. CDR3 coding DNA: TGTGCCAGCAGTTACCTCGGGGTAATAGCCAAAAACATTCAGTACTTC.

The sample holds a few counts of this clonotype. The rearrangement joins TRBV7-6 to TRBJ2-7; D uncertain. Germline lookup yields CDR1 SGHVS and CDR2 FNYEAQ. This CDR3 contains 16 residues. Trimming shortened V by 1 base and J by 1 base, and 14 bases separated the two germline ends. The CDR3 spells CASSLVRDVQSYEQYV. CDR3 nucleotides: TGTGCCAGCAGCTTAGTAAGAGACGTCCAGTCCTACGAGCAGTACGTC.

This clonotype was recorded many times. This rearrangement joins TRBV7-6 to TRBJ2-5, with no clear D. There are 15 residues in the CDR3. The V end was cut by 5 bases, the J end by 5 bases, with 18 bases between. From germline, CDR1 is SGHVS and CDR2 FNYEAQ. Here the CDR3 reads CASSPGPYSAETQYF. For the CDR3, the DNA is TGTGCCAGCAGCCCCGGACCATATTCGGCGGAGACCCAGTACTTC.

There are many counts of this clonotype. The CDR3 is CASSTPGGRGLAGGRADTQYF. In DNA, the CDR3 is TGTGCCAGCAGCACCCCGGGAGGCAGAGGACTAGCGGGAGGGCGGGCAGATACGCAGTATTTT. This chain joins TRBV7-2 and TRBJ2-3; 15 positions agree with TRBD2. The CDR3 is made up of 21 amino acids. Per germline, CDR1 SGHTA and CDR2 FQGNSA. V was pared by 5 bases and J by 4 bases, with 19 bases of the junction left unmatched.

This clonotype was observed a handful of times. CDR3 in amino acids: CASSIGTGRMDEQYF. DNA for the CDR3: TGTGCCAGTAGTATCGGGACAGGGAGGATGGACGAGCAGTACTTC. J is TRBJ2-7 and V is TRBV19, with 9 bases that match TRBD1. The CDR3 runs to 15 residues. V was pared by 3 bases and J by 5 bases, with 8 bases of the junction left unmatched. In germline, CDR1 is LNHDA, CDR2 SQIVND (reference sequence).

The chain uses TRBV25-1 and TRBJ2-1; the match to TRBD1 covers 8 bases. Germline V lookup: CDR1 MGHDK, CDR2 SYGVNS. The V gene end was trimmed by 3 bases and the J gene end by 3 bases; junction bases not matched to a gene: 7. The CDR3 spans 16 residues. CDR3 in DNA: TGTGCCAGCAGTGACAGTATTGGGACAGGCTACAATGAGCAGTTCTTC. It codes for CASSDSIGTGYNEQFF.

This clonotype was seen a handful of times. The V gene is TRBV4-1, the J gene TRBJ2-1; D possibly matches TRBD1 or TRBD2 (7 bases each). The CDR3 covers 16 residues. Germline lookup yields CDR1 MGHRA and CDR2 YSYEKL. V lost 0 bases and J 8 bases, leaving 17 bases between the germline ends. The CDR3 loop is CASSQEQAGQPDEQFF. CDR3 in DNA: TGCGCCAGCAGCCAAGAGCAAGCGGGACAGCCCGATGAGCAGTTCTTC.

The CDR3 loop reads CSARDAGNNQPQHF. The CDR3, as DNA: TGCAGTGCTAGGGACGCCGGAAACAATCAGCCCCAGCATTTT. The V call is TRBV20-1, the J call TRBJ1-5; D call uncertain. The CDR3 contains 14 residues. Between the trimmed V and J ends, which lost 3 bases and 3 bases, there was a span of 12 bases. Germline-derived CDR1 and CDR2 are DFQATT and SNEGSKA (reference sequence).